This T cell receptor (beta chain) comes out of a study of blood T cell repertoires in COVID-19. The data were produced by immunoSEQ multiplex PCR, yet TCRdb's version contains in-frame clones alone and is incomplete. The sample has hundreds of thousands of clones, about 83% seen once; the top ten hold 1.3%. The germline V gene encodes CDR1 LGHNA and CDR2 YNFKEQ. V was clipped by 1 base and J by 1 base; unmatched bases: 6. The CDR3 consists of 16 residues. The chain couples TRBV4-2 to TRBJ2-5; 7 bases map to TRBD2. Sequenced material: peripheral blood. The receptor was derived from a woman between 25 and 40 years old with COVID-19, enrolled during active disease. The CDR3 spells CASSQAEGRAQETQYF. CDR3 coding DNA: TGTGCCAGCAGCCAAGCTGAAGGGAGGGCCCAAGAGACCCAGTACTTC.